This entry concerns a single T cell receptor (beta chain). Its antigen is unidentified. This sample was taken from a study of cytomegalovirus exposure and HLA in healthy donors. Study conclusions and caveats: Despite most TCR sequences being rare, some public TCRs occurred in many donors. TCR beta V- and J-gene trimming, according to a later analysis, was linked to a missense DCLRE1C variant.

The V gene lost 5 bases and the J gene lost 6 bases, with 20 bases spanning the gap. Germline V gives CDR1 SGHTA, CDR2 FQGNSA. CDR3 size: 15 residues. With 60 Vbeta and 13 Jbeta primers, the PCR was carried out. Authors' data handling: A follow-up analysis tallied about 80 million unique TCR beta chains, roughly 11 million shared. The protocol was immunoSEQ multiplex PCR, while the TCRdb copy is restricted to in-frame clones and leaves out a portion. V, J and clone size derive from that table, while D and trimming were established from the DNA sequence. This sample has about 210,000 clones, with 81% found just once.

The chain couples TRBV7-2 to TRBJ2-7; perhaps TRBD2 as D (5 bases). The sample consisted of PBMCs. This receptor was obtained from a man between 35 and 55 years old in good health and CMV-seropositive. The CDR3: CASSLNGPAGGEQYF. Here the CDR3 DNA reads TGTGCCAGCAGCCTAAACGGGCCCGCCGGAGGCGAGCAGTACTTC.